This T cell receptor beta chain was captured in a study of blood T cell repertoires in COVID-19. Study as a whole: Samples came from the United States, Italy and Spain, spanning acute and convalescent COVID-19. PBMCs, B-cell-depleted T cells, or T cells provided the cDNA or gDNA that made up the material.

V was clipped by 6 bases and J by 5 bases; unmatched bases: 8. The CDR3 has 15 residues. The germline V gene encodes CDR1 MDHEN and CDR2 SYDVKM. Original analysis: Using reference gene primer amplification, nucleated cell counts were estimated. Only in-frame clones appear in the TCRdb table, and some are missing; sequencing was by immunoSEQ multiplex PCR. D and trimming were read from the DNA, whereas the V and J calls and clone size are those reported in that table. The data show some 90,000 clones, roughly 83% seen once. This chain joins TRBV28 and TRBJ1-5; the match to TRBD1 covers 9 bases. This TCR came from a human donor in a cohort sampled during active COVID-19. Sequencing was done on a sample of peripheral blood. The CDR3 sequence: CASSPGTGPDQPQHF. The CDR3, as DNA: TGTGCCAGCAGCCCTGGGACAGGGCCCGATCAGCCCCAGCATTTT.